The 22 T cell receptor beta chains below all came from one sample that was sequenced in a study of cytomegalovirus exposure and HLA in healthy donors (dated by TCRdb to the late 2010s). Library preparation used the immunoSEQ multiplex PCR assay. For the multiplex PCR, a mixture combining 60 forward primers for TCR Vbeta segments and 13 reverse primers for TCR Jbeta segments was used. In TCRdb, the immuneACCESS table is reduced to in-frame sequences with V and J assigned. These tables do not hold every clone; where another copy was compared, an unresolved V gene accounts for under half, and the others remain unexplained. The sample table shows some 200,000 clones, and 70% are seen once. The biggest ten clones account for roughly 2.5% of the sample. The sequenced sample was PBMCs. The receptors come from a man aged 40-50 years in good health and CMV-seropositive.

The chain couples TRBV27 to TRBJ2-1, with TRBD2 as a possible D gene (6 bases). CDR3 length: 15 amino acids. V was trimmed by 5 bases and J by 0 bases, leaving 11 bases between them. Per the germline V gene, CDR1 is MNHEY and CDR2 is SMNVEV (reference sequence). The CDR3 region is CASSRDSSSYNEQFF. Written as DNA, the CDR3 is TGTGCCAGCAGTCGGGACTCCAGCTCCTACAATGAGCAGTTCTTC.

The CDR3 is CASRDRGAEQYF. As DNA, the CDR3 is TGTGCCAGCCGGGACAGGGGCGCCGAGCAGTACTTC. The chain links TRBV28 to TRBJ2-5; 10 nucleotides match TRBD1. The J call is in doubt because the DNA end fits TRBJ2-7 better. This CDR3 is 12 amino acids long. Germline CDR1 and CDR2: MDHEN and SYDVKM.

This rearrangement joins TRBV7-8 to TRBJ2-1, with D maybe TRBD2 (6 bases). Trimming left V 5 bases short and J 16 bases short, with 21 bases between. Looked up from germline, CDR1 is SGHVS and CDR2 is FQNEAQ. This CDR3 has 13 residues. CDR3: CASSTPRHGGGFF. As DNA, the CDR3 is TGTGCCAGCAGCACCCCCCGTCACGGGGGAGGATTCTTC. Drawing the rest from reference TRBV7-8 and TRBJ2-1, the complete variable domain is GAGVSQSPRYKVAKRGQDVALRCDPISGHVSLFWYQQALGQGPEFLTYFQNEAQLDKSGLPSDRFFAERPEGSVSTLKIQRTQQEDSAVYLCASSTPRHGGGFFGPGTRLTVL.

This chain joins TRBV2 and TRBJ2-7; 8 nucleotides align to TRBD2. Germline V CDR1 and CDR2: SNHLY, FYNNEI. Trimming removed 8 bases from V and 2 bases from J; junction bases left unmatched: 5. CDR3 length: 13 amino acids. The chain's CDR3 is CASRGGLAYEQYF. DNA of the CDR3: TGTGCCAGCCGAGGGGGACTAGCCTACGAGCAGTACTTC.

A word on this clone: At one end the junction does not follow the germline gene, possibly because of a read error. The chain joins TRBV2 to TRBJ1-2; 9 positions match TRBD1. This CDR3 is 15 amino acids long. Germline CDR1 reads SNHLY; CDR2 reads FYNNEI. The chain's CDR3 is CASSAGQGINYGYTF. CDR3 in DNA: TGTGCCAGCAGCGCTGGACAGGGGATTAATTATGGGTACACCTTC.

V is TRBV5-8 and J is TRBJ2-5; perhaps TRBD1 as D (5 bases). The V gene lost 1 base and the J gene lost 3 bases, with 7 bases spanning the gap. Looked up from germline, CDR1 is SGHTS and CDR2 is YDEGEE. The CDR3 runs 13 residues. This CDR3 reads CASSLNRKETQYF. The CDR3, as DNA: TGTGCCAGCAGCTTGAACAGGAAAGAGACCCAGTACTTC.

The chain is built from TRBV7-2 and TRBJ2-5; 12 nucleotides align to TRBD2. Gene TRBJ2-7 matches the end of the DNA better, so the J call may be wrong. Germline V lookup: CDR1 SGHTA, CDR2 FQGNSA. The CDR3 sequence is 18 residues long. CDR3 in DNA: TGTGCCAGCAGCTCCGGCCCTCTAGCGGGGGGGACGCCCTACGAGCAGTACTTC. It specifies CASSSGPLAGGTPYEQYF.

This clone was seen a single time. The chain links TRBV6-6 to TRBJ1-5, with TRBD1 as a possible D gene (5 bases). The CDR3 is 14 amino acids. V lost 5 bases and J lost 7, with 15 bases in between. Per the germline V gene, CDR1 is MNHNY and CDR2 is SVGAGI (reference sequence). The CDR3 is CASSPQQEPQPQHF. CDR3 sequence (DNA): TGTGCCAGCAGTCCGCAACAGGAACCCCAGCCCCAGCATTTT.

The chain has TRBV7-3 and TRBJ2-3; D possibly corresponds to TRBD1 (6 bases). The CDR3 is 15 amino acids. Trimming removed 1 base at V and 2 bases at J, with 10 bases between. Germline CDR1 and CDR2: SGHTA and FQGTGA. The CDR3 sequence: CASSLNGQNTDTQYF. In DNA, the CDR3 is TGTGCCAGCAGCTTAAATGGACAGAACACAGATACGCAGTATTTT.

This clone occurred a few times. The CDR3 sequence is CASSRGQGTVDEQFF. For the CDR3, the DNA is TGCGCCAGCAGCCGGGGACAGGGGACGGTCGATGAGCAGTTCTTC. The J gene is TRBJ2-1, the V gene TRBV4-1; 10 bases match TRBD1. The length of the CDR3 is 15 residues. Germline V gene sequence: CDR1 MGHRA, CDR2 YSYEKL. The J segment lost 8 bases and the V segment lost 4 bases, leaving 8 bases of the junction unmatched.

As regards this clone: Other DNA sequences in this specimen translate into the identical CDR3. V and J are TRBV11-2 and TRBJ1-1; 7 nucleotides match TRBD1. There are 14 residues in the CDR3. The junction had 11 bases not matched to a gene; V was cut back by 6 bases and J by 7 bases. Germline CDR1 is SGHAT and CDR2 is FQNNGV. CDR3: CASSLTDRAIEAFF. The CDR3 DNA reads as TGTGCCAGCAGTTTAACAGACAGGGCAATTGAAGCTTTCTTT. Combining the CDR3 with reference TRBV11-2 and TRBJ1-1 gives the whole variable domain EAGVAQSPRYKIIEKRQSVAFWCNPISGHATLYWYQQILGQGPKLLIQFQNNGVVDDSQLPKDRFSAERLKGVDSTLKIQPAKLEDSAVYLCASSLTDRAIEAFFGQGTRLTVV.

CDR3 loop: CASGPGLGADTQYF. The CDR3 DNA is TGTGCTAGTGGTCCCGGCCTAGGAGCAGATACGCAGTATTTT. V usage is TRBV12-5 and J usage is TRBJ2-3; D is undetermined. The CDR3 has 14 amino acids. Per the germline V gene, CDR1 is LGHNT and CDR2 is FRNRAP. With 5 bases removed from V and 4 bases from J, the gap between germline ends came to 13 bases. The complete variable domain, with remaining parts taken from reference TRBV12-5 and TRBJ2-3, reads DARVTQTPRHKVTEMGQEVTMRCQPILGHNTVFWYRQTMMQGLELLAYFRNRAPLDDSGMPKDRFSAEMPDATLATLKIQPSEPRDSAVYFCASGPGLGADTQYFGPGTRLTVL.

CDR3 residues: CSVLTDRSYEQYF. In DNA, the CDR3 is TGCAGCGTTCTTACCGACAGGTCCTACGAGCAGTACTTC. The genes are TRBV29-1 and TRBJ2-7, with D perhaps matching TRBD1 (6 bases). V dropped 5 bases and J dropped 1 base, with 12 bases sitting between them. This CDR3 is built from 13 residues. Germline CDR1 reads SQVTM; CDR2 reads ANQGSEA.

The chain couples TRBV19 to TRBJ1-1; 12 bases match TRBD1. CDR1 and CDR2 from the germline V gene are LNHDA and SQIVND (reference sequence). CDR3 size: 19 residues. Trimming at V came to 5 bases and at J to 6 bases, leaving 19 bases not matched to a gene. In DNA, the CDR3 is TGTGCCAGTAGTTCCGTAGGGCACGGGACAGGGGGCCGTTTGTCTGAAGCTTTCTTT. It encodes CASSSVGHGTGGRLSEAFF.

The CDR3 nucleotides are TGTGCCAGCAGAAGACTAGCGGGGAATGAGCAGTTCTTC. It is translated as CASRRLAGNEQFF. This chain connects TRBV6-5 to TRBJ2-1; 11 bases are a match to TRBD2. With 6 bases clipped from V and 7 bases from J, the junction kept 2 bases outside the gene matches. There are 13 residues in the CDR3. CDR1 is MNHEY, CDR2 SVGAGI, per germline.

J is TRBJ1-2 and V is TRBV6-5, with D unclear. Germline values: CDR1 MNHEY, CDR2 SVGAGI. This CDR3 is built from 13 residues. V lost 3 bases and J lost 0, with 5 bases in between. The CDR3 DNA reads as TGTGCCAGCAGTTATTCAGCTAACTATGGCTACACCTTC. This sequence encodes CASSYSANYGYTF.

V gene TRBV4-3 combines with J gene TRBJ2-7; D remains ambiguous. The CDR3 consists of 15 residues. Germline V lookup: CDR1 LGHNA, CDR2 YSLEER. V lost 0 bases and J lost 3, with 12 bases in between. CDR3 sequence: CASSQDLENLYEQYF. The CDR3 DNA reads TGCGCCAGCAGCCAAGATCTGGAGAACCTCTACGAGCAGTACTTC.

The chain uses TRBV6-5 and TRBJ1-1; possible D gene TRBD1, 5 bases. CDR1 is MNHEY and CDR2 is SVGAGI in the germline V gene. This CDR3 has 14 amino acids. Trimming shortened V by 3 bases and J by 1 base, and 9 bases separated the two germline ends. The CDR3 nucleotides are TGTGCCAGCAGTTATGCAGGGAAGAACACTGAAGCTTTCTTT. Its translation is CASSYAGKNTEAFF.

In this sample, this clone turned up a few times. The J gene is TRBJ2-7, the V gene TRBV5-1; 8 bases are a match to TRBD2. The CDR3 loop spans 14 amino acids. With V trimmed by 2 bases and J by 3 bases, 4 bases remained unmatched. The germline V gene encodes CDR1 SGHRS and CDR2 YFSETQ. The CDR3 here is CASSLSGGLYEQYF. In DNA, the CDR3 is TGCGCCAGCAGCTTAAGCGGGGGCCTCTACGAGCAGTACTTC.

The chain recombines TRBV7-9 with TRBJ2-3, with D possibly being TRBD2 (7 bases). V lost 5 bases and J lost 6, with 12 bases in between. Germline values: CDR1 SEHNR, CDR2 FQNEAQ (reference sequence). The CDR3 consists of 13 residues. The CDR3 nucleotides are TGTGCCAGCAGCGGGGGGGGCGGCGATACGCAGTATTTT. It is translated as CASSGGGGDTQYF.

The genes are TRBV28 and TRBJ1-5; the D is unclear. The CDR3 is made up of 14 amino acids. The V gene lost 5 bases and the J gene lost 5 bases, with 13 bases spanning the gap. Germline V CDR1 and CDR2: MDHEN, SYDVKM. Written as DNA, the CDR3 is TGTGCCAGCAGTCTAAGGAGGAGATATCAGCCCCAGCATTTT. Its translation is CASSLRRRYQPQHF.

This clone was recorded a few times. The V gene is TRBV10-2, the J gene TRBJ2-7, with TRBD1 matching 10 bases. The CDR3 has 13 amino acids. CDR1 is WSHSY, CDR2 SAAADI, per germline. V dropped 4 bases and J dropped 3; count of bases not matched to a gene: 0. In DNA form, the CDR3 reads TGCGCCAGCAGTGGGACAGGGGGCTACGAGCAGTACTTC. It specifies CASSGTGGYEQYF.